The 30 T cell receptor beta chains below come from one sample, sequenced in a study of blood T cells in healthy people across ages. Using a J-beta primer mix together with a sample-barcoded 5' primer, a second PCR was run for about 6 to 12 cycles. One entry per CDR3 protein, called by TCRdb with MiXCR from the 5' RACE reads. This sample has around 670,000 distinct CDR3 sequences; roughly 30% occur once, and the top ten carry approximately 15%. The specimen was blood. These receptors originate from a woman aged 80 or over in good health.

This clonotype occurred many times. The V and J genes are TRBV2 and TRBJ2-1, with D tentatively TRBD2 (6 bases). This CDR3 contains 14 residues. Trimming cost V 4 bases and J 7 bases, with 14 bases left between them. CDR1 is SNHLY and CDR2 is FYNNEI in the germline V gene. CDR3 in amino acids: CASSGWDLANEQFF. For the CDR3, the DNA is TGTGCCAGCAGTGGGTGGGACTTAGCTAATGAGCAGTTCTTC.

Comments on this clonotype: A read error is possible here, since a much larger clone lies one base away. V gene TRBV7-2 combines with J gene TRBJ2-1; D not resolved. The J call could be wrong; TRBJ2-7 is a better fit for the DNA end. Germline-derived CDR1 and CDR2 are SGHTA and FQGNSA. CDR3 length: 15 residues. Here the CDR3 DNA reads TGTGCCAGCAGCTTAGAACAGACCTCCTACAATGAGCAGTACTTC. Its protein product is CASSLEQTSYNEQYF.

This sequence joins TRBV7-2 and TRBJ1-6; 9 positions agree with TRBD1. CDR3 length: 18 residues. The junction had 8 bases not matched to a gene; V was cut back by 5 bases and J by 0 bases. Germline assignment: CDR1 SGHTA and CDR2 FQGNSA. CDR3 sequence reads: CASSSTGQGSSYNSPLHF. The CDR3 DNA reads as TGTGCCAGCAGCAGCACGGGACAGGGTAGCTCCTATAATTCACCCCTCCACTTT.

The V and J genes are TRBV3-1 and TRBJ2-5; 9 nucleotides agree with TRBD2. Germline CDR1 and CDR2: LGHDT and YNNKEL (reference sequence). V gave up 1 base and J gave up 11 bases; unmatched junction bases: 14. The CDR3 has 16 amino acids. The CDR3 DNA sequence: TGTGCCAGCAGCCAAGGGGCTAGCGGGGCCGGGGATGAGCAGTACTTC. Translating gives CASSQGASGAGDEQYF.

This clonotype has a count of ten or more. CDR3 amino acids: CASSQELVPSYEQYF. CDR3 nucleotide sequence: TGCGCCAGCAGCCAAGAACTCGTTCCCTCCTACGAGCAGTACTTC. The V gene is TRBV4-3, the J gene TRBJ2-7; no clear D. V dropped 0 bases and J dropped 0 bases, with 9 bases sitting between them. Germline CDR1 reads LGHNA; CDR2 reads YSLEER. The CDR3 loop spans 15 amino acids.

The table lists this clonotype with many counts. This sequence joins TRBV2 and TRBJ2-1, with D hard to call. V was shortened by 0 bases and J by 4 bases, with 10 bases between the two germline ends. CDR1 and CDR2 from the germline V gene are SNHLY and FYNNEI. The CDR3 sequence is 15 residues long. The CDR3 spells CASSEALNRYNEQFF. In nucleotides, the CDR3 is TGTGCCAGCAGTGAAGCGCTTAATCGGTACAATGAGCAGTTCTTC.

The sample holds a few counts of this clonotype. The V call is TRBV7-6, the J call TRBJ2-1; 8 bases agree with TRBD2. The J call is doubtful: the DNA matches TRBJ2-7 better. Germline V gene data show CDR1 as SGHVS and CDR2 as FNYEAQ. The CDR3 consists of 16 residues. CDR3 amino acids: CASSLIATSGYNEQYF. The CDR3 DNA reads TGTGCCAGCAGCCTCATTGCCACTAGCGGTTACAATGAGCAGTACTTC.

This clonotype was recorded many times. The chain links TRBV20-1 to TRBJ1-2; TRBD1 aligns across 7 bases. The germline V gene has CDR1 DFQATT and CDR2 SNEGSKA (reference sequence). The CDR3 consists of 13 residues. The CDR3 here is CSRTGDKGYGYTF. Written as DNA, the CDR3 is TGCAGCAGAACAGGGGATAAGGGCTATGGCTACACCTTC.

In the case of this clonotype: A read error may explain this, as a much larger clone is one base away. CDR3: CASSWSTQRGNEQYF. The CDR3, as DNA: TGTGCCAGCAGCTGGTCAACCCAGCGGGGGAATGAGCAGTACTTC. The chain joins TRBV7-2 to TRBJ2-5; 8 positions match TRBD2. J gave up 11 bases and V 4 bases, and 15 bases lay outside the gene matches. CDR3 length: 15 amino acids. CDR1 is SGHTA and CDR2 is FQGNSA in the germline V gene.

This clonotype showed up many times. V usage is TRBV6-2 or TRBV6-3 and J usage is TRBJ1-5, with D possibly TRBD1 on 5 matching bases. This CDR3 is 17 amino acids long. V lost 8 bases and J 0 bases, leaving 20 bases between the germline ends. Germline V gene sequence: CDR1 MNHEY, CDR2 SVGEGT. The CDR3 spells CASVQGFTTYSNQPQHF. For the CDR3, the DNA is TGTGCCAGCGTCCAGGGTTTCACTACGTATAGCAATCAGCCCCAGCATTTT.

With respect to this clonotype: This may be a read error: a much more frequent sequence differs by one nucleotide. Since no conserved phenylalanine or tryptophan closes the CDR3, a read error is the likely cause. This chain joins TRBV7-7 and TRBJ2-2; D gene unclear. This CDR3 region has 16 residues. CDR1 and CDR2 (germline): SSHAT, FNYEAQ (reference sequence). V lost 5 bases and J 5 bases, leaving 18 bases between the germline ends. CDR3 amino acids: CASSRSPRVETGELFV. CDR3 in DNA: TGTGCCAGCAGCCGCTCACCTAGGGTGGAAACCGGGGAGCTGTTTGTT.

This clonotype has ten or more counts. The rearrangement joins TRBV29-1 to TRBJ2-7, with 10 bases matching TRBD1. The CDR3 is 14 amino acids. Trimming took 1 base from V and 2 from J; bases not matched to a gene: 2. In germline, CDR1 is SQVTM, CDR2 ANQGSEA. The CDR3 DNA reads TGCAGCGTTGAAGGGGGGACAGGGGCCTACGAGCAGTACTTC. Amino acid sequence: CSVEGGTGAYEQYF.

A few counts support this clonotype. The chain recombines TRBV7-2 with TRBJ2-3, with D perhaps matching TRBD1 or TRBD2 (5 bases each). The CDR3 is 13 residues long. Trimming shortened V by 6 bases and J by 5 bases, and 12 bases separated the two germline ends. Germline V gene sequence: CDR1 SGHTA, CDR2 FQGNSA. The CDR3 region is CASSRDGRDTQYF. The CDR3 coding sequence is TGTGCCAGCAGTCGGGACGGACGAGATACGCAGTATTTT.

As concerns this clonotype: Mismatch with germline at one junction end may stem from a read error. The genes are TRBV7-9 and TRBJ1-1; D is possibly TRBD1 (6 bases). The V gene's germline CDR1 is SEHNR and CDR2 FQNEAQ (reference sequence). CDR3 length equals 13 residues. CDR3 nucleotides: TGTACCAGCAGTCGCAGGGGAAACACTGAAGCTTTCTTT. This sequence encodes CTSSRRGNTEAFF.

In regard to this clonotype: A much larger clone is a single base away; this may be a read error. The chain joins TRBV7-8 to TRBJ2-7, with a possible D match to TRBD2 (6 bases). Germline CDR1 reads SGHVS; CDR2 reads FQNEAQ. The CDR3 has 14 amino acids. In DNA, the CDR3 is TGTGACAGCAGCTTAATGGAGGGTTACTACGAGCAGTACTTC. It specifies CDSSLMEGYYEQYF.

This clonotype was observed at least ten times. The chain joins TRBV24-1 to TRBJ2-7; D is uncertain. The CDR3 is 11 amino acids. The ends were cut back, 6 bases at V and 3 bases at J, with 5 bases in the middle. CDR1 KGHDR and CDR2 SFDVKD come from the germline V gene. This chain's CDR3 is CATSRGYEQYF. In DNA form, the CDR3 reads TGTGCCACCAGTCGAGGCTACGAGCAGTACTTC.

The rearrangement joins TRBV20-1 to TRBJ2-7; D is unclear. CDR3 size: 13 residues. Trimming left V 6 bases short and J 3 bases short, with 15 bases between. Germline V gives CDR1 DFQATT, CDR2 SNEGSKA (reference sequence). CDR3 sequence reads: CSAPPNSLYEQYF. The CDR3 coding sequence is TGCAGTGCCCCCCCGAATTCCCTCTACGAGCAGTACTTC.

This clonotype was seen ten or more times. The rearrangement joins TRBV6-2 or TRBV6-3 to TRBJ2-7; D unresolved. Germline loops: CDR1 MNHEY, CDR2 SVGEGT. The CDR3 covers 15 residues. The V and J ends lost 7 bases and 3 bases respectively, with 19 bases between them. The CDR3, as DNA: TGTGCCAGCACAACGACGCACAAAGCCCACTACGAGCAGTACTTC. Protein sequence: CASTTTHKAHYEQYF.

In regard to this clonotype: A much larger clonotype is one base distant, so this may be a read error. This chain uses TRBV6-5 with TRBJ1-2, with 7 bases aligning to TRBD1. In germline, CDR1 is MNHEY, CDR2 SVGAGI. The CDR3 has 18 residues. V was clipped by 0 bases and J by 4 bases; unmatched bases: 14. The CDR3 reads CASSYSGDRARACYGYTF. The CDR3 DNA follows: TGTGCCAGCAGTTACTCCGGCGACAGGGCTAGAGCGTGCTATGGCTACACCTTC.

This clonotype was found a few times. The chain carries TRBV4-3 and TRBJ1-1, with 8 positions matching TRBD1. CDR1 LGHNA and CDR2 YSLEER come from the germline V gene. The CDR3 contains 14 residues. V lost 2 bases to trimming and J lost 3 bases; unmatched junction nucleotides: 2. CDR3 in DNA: TGCGCCAGCAGCCAATCAGGGGGCTACACTGAAGCTTTCTTT. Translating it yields CASSQSGGYTEAFF.

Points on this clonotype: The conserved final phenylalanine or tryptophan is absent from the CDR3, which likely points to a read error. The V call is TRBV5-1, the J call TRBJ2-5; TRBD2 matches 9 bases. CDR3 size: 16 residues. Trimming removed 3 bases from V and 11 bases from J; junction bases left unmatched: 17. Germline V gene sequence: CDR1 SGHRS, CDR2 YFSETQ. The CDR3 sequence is CASSSDLAGKYNEQYS. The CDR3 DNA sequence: TGCGCCAGCAGCTCAGACCTAGCGGGGAAATACAATGAGCAGTACTCC.

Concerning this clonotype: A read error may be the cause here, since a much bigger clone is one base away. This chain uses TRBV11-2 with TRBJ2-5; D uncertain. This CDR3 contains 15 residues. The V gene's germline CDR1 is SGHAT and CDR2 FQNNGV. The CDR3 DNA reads TGTGCCAGCAGCTTATGGTCCAGGTACCAAGAGACCCGGTACTTC. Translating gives CASSLWSRYQETRYF.

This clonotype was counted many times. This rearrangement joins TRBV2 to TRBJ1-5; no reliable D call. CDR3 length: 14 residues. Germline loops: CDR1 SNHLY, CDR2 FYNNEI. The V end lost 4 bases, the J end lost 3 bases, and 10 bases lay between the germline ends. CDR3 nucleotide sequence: TGTGCCAGCAGTGGGGGAATGGCCAATCAGCCCCAGCATTTT. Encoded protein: CASSGGMANQPQHF.

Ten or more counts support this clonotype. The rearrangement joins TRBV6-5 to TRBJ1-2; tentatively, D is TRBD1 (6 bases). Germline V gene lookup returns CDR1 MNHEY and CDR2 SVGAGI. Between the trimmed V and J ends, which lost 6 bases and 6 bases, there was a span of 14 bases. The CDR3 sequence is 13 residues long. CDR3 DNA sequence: TGTGCCAGCAGGACCGGGACAAGAAATGGCTACACCTTC. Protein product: CASRTGTRNGYTF.

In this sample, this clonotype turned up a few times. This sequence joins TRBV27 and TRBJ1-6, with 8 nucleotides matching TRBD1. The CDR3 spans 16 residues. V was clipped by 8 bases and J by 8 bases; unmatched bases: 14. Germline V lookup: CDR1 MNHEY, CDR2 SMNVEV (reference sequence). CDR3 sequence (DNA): TGTGCCAGCCTCACCACTTCAGGGGGCTTTGATTCACCCCTCCACTTT. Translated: CASLTTSGGFDSPLHF.

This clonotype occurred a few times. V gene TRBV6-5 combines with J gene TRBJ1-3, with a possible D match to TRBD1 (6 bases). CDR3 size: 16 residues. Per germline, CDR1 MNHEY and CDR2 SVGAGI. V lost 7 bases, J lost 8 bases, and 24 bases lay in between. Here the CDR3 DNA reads TGTGCCAGCACTCCGACTCAGGGGATCGCAGGGGACACCATATATTTT. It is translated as CASTPTQGIAGDTIYF.

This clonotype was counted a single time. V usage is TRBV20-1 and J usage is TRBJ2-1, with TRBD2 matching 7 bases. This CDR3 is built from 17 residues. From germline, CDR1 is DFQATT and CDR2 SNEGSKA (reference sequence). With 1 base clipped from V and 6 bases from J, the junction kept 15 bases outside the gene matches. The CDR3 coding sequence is TGCAGTGCTAGAGTTGTAGGGACTAACGGGAGTTCCAATGAGCAGTTCTTC. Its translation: CSARVVGTNGSSNEQFF.

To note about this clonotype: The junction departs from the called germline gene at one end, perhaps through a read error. CDR3 DNA: TGTGCCAGCAGTAGCGCCGGGACCTATAATTCGCCCCTCCACTTT. This sequence encodes CASSSAGTYNSPLHF. The gene calls are TRBV12-3 or TRBV12-4 and TRBJ1-6, with D perhaps matching TRBD1 (5 bases). This CDR3 contains 15 residues.

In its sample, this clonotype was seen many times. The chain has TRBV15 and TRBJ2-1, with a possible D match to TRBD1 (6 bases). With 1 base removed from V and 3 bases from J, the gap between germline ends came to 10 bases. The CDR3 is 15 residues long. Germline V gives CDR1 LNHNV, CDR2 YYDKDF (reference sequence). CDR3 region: CATSRADSSYNEQFF. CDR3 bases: TGTGCCACCAGCAGAGCGGACAGCAGCTACAATGAGCAGTTCTTC.

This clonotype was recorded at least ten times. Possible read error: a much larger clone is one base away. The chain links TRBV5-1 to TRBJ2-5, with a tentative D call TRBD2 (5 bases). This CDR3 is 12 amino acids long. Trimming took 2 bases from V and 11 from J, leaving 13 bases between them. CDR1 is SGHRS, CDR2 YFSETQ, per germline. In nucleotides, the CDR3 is TGCGCCAGCAGCTTAAGCGGAACGGAGCAGTACTTC. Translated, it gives CASSLSGTEQYF.